This TCR beta chain was sequenced during a study of blood T cells in healthy people across ages (dated by TCRdb to about 2015). For the study in its entirety: In model experiments, roughly one uniquely barcoded TCR beta cDNA molecule per two T cells was captured by template switching. Age-related changes in TCR beta repertoire diversity were measured in the study by deep sequencing normalized with unique cDNA molecular identifiers. Four age groups were formed from the donors: young (average approximately 15 years), middle-aged (around 40), aged (roughly 56) and long-lived (around 80). Donors of different ages were randomly distributed across sequencing lanes to avoid experimental bias. Two additional independent replicas of 1 million unique cDNA reads from the same blood draw were analyzed for two donors (one aged 18 to 29 and one aged 80 or older). Broad study findings and their caveats: As age increased, observed TCR beta diversity per million T cells dropped in a roughly linear way, and a significant reduction was already evident by age 40. Since profiling was done on bulk unsorted PBMCs, naive and antigen-experienced compartments could not be conclusively compared. A strong correlation was found between observed TCR beta diversity and the percentage of naive T cells measured by flow cytometry. Estimates of total diversity based on one million sequenced T cells were regarded as lower bounds and as underestimates. Donor CMV infection status was unknown, potentially confounding age-related changes in expanded clonotypes. Compared with the aged group, the long-lived group had more naive CD4+ T cells, fewer expanded clones and increased TCR diversity, a pattern suggesting age selection.

The donors were some 39 Caucasian individuals from Russia, aged about 6 to 95 years, who were systemically healthy. Roughly 10 milliliters of peripheral blood were collected from each donor into EDTA-treated Vacutainer tubes. Ficoll-Paque density-gradient centrifugation was used to isolate PBMCs, with at least 7 million per sample. Total RNA, at least 6 micrograms per sample, was extracted from PBMCs with Trizol reagent. For every donor, an aliquot of PBMCs went through flow cytometry to measure the percentages of naive CD45RAhigh/CD27high T cells. Libraries were prepared through 5' RACE. Sequencing instrument: Illumina HiSeq 2500. A second about 7 to 12 cycle PCR used a sample-barcoded 5' primer and a J-beta primer mix. Each TCR beta cDNA molecule received a unique molecular identifier from a template-switch 5' adaptor carrying 12 random nucleotides. Each sample yielded at least 2.5 million CDR3-containing paired-end reads. First-strand cDNA synthesis was performed from all RNA using the Mint cDNA synthesis kit, with priming by a TRBC-specific oligonucleotide. Following uracil-DNA glycosylase treatment, all cDNA underwent a first 18-cycle PCR with the universal primers M1SS and BC2_uni_R. On the authors' methods: Each sample was normalized by randomly selecting 1 million high-quality reads, each carrying a distinct molecular identifier. Reads sharing molecular identifiers were discarded rather than binned into consensus sequences. MiTCR, with a Q25 quality threshold and the strictest error-elimination algorithm, was used for CDR3 identification, clonotype clustering and error correction. A nonparametric unseen species model with Euler transformation was used to estimate lower-bound total TCR beta diversity. TCRdb's own reprocessing of the public reads used fastp at Q25 and MiXCR and kept productive beta chains. Rows are combined by CDR3 protein, so each entry shows the most common genes and DNA. The V and J calls were determined by TCRdb, not by the authors. In this sample the table shows about 1.8 million distinct CDR3 sequences, around 48% of which occur a single time. Less than 2.5% of the sample goes to the ten largest clones.

The cysteine opens and the phenylalanine closes a CDR3 of 13 amino acids. The retained sequence is limited to the CDR3, 39 bases, with the frame set at the first base. V is cut back by 11 bases and J by 5 bases, with 9 bases in the junction unmatched. In the germline V gene, CDR1 corresponds to MNHNS and CDR2 to SASEGT. This clonotype was seen more than once but under ten times. The clone's antigen remains unknown. No clone much larger than this one lies a single base away; base qualities are absent. The TCR sequence derives from a woman aged 40 to 50 in good health. This chain joins TRBV6-1 to TRBJ2-1, and TRBD2 matches 7 of the central bases. The sample was blood. The CDR3 reads as follows: CAGIGLVNNEQFF. The DNA sequence reads TGTGCCGGGATAGGACTAGTGAACAATGAGCAGTTCTTC.